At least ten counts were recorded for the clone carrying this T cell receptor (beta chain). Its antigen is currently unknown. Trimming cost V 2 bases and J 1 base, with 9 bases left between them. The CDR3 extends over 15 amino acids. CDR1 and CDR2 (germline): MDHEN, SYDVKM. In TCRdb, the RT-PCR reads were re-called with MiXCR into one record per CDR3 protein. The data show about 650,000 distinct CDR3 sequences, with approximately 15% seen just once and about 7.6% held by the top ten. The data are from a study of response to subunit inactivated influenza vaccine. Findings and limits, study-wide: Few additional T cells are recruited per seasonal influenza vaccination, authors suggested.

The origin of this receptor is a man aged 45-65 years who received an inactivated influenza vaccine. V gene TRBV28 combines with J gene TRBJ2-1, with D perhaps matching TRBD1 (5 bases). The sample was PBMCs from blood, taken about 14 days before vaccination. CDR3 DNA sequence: TGTGCCAGCAGTTTAACGCAGGGTTCCTACAATGAGCAGTTCTTC. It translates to CASSLTQGSYNEQFF. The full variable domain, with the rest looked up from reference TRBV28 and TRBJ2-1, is DVKVTQSSRYLVKRTGEKVFLECVQDMDHENMFWYRQDPGLGLRLIYFSYDVKMKEKGDIPEGYSVSREKKERFSLILESASTNQTSMYLCASSLTQGSYNEQFFGPGTRLTVL.